The clone carrying this T cell receptor beta chain was counted many times. Its specificity is not known. Exclusion followed for patients with uncontrolled infection, other autoimmune disease, pregnancy or lactation. The PBMCs studied were ones that came from 8.5 to 10 ml fresh peripheral blood. Amplified TCR beta CDR3 regions derived from RNA transcripts. The HTBI primer set was used in a first-round RT-PCR of the TCR CDR3. TCRdb ran MiXCR on the multiplex PCR reads and lists one entry per CDR3 protein. The sample consists of 50,000 to 60,000 distinct CDR3 sequences, less than 50% of them appearing once. The data originate from a study of T cells in Graves' hyperthyroidism and ophthalmopathy. Study-level information: Initial diagnosis, before any treatment, was when peripheral blood was collected. Notes on the study in general: Ophthalmopathy and stable hyperthyroidism were separated by a 13 V-J model.

The sample taken for sequencing was blood. The clonotype was recovered from a woman aged 30 to 39 with Graves' ophthalmopathy.

The CDR3 coding sequence is TGCAGTGCTATAGCGGGAGTAAGTCACACAGATACGCAGTATTTT. Protein product: CSAIAGVSHTDTQYF. The chain is built from TRBV20-1 and TRBJ2-3, with 9 bases that match TRBD2. Trimming cost V 4 bases and J 2 bases; bases outside gene matches: 7. Germline V gene sequence: CDR1 DFQATT, CDR2 SNEGSKA (reference sequence). The CDR3 length is 15 residues.